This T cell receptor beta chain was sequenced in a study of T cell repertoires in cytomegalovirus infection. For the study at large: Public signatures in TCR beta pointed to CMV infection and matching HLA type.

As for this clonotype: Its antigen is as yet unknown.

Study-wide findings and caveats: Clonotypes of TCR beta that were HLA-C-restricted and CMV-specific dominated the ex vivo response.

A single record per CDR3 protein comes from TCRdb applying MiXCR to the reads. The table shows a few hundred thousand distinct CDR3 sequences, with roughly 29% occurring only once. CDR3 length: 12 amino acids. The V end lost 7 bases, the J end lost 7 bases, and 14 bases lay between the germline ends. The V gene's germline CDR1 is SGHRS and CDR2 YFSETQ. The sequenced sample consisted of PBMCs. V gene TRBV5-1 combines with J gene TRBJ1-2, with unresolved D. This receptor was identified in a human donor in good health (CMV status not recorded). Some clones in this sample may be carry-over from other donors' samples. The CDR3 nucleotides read TGCGCCAGCGGCCAAGATGGAGGTGGCTACACCTTC. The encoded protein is CASGQDGGGYTF.